This TCR beta chain was captured in a study of tumor-infiltrating lymphocytes in primary liver carcinoma. The wider study: Stage T1-T3 N0M0 and a size of roughly 4.2 to 11 cm characterized the tumors. Study-level results: Less overlap was seen in tumor-adjacent and tumor-blood pairs than in tumor region pairs. In the absence of sorting, bulk samples left CD4+ and CD8+ repertoires uncompared.

A constant-region primer served to make TCR beta cDNA from about 530 ng total RNA. Generation of the TCR beta libraries relied on three nested multiplex PCR rounds using slightly modified ARM-PCR. Two initial PCR rounds of roughly 10 cycles each paired TRBV1-TRBV30 forward primers with a C-beta reverse primer. TCRdb re-derived calls from the multiplex PCR reads in MiXCR, one entry per CDR3 protein. The table shows 310,000 or so distinct CDR3 sequences, with about two thirds occurring only once. Germline values: CDR1 MNHEY, CDR2 SVGAGI. V lost 5 bases and J lost 4; bases outside the gene matches: 9. The CDR3 runs 16 residues. The authors took blood RNA from unsorted whole blood and also extracted germline DNA. Preoperatively, around 3.6 milliliters of peripheral blood were collected. This clonotype was seen a few times. Its matching antigen is unknown.

The sequence was collected from a man in his forties with primary liver carcinoma and hepatitis B virus infection. V is TRBV6-5 and J is TRBJ1-4, with 8 bases fitting TRBD1. The sample was peripheral blood. CDR3 bases: TGTGCCAGCAGTCCCCGGACAGGGTACGATAATGAAAAACTGTTTTTT. Translation: CASSPRTGYDNEKLFF.